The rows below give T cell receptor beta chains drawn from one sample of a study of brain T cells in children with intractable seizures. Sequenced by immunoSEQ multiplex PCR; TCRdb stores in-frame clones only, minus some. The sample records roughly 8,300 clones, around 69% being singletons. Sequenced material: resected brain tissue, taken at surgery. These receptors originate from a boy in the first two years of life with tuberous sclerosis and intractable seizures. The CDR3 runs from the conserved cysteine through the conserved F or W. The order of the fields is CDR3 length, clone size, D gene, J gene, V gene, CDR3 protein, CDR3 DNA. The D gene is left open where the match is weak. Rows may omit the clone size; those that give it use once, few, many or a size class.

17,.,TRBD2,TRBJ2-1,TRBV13,CASSTRTSGRAYNEQFF,TGTGCCAGCAGCACACGGACTAGCGGGAGGGCCTACAATGAGCAGTTCTTC
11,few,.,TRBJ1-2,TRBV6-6,CALREVEGYTF,TGTGCCCTCAGGGAAGTCGAGGGCTACACCTTC
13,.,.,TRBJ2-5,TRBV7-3,CASSLVPRETQYF,TGTGCCAGCAGCTTAGTCCCCAGAGAGACCCAGTACTTC
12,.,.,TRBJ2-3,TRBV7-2,CASSNPRDTQYF,TGTGCCAGCAGCAACCCTCGGGATACGCAGTATTTT
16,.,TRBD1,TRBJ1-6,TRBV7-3,CASSLLGQGADSPLHF,TGTGCCAGCAGCTTATTGGGACAGGGGGCTGATTCACCCCTCCACTTT
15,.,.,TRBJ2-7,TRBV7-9,CASSLLQGNSYEQYF,TGTGCCAGCAGTCTTCTACAGGGAAACTCCTACGAGCAGTACTTC
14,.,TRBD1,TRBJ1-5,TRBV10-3,CATRQGYSNQPQHF,TGTGCCACGAGACAGGGCTATAGCAATCAGCCCCAGCATTTT
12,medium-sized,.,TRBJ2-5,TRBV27,CASMNERKTQYF,TGTGCCAGCATGAATGAGAGGAAGACCCAGTACTTC
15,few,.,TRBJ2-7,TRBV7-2,CASSLARGRGAEQYF,TGTGCCAGCAGCTTAGCGCGTGGGAGGGGGGCCGAGCAGTACTTC
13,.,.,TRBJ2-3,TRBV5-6,CASRPTPSDTQYF,TGTGCCAGCAGACCAACTCCGTCAGATACGCAGTATTTT
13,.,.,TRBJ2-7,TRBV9,CASGRQEEYEQYF,TGTGCCAGCGGGAGACAGGAGGAGTACGAGCAGTACTTC
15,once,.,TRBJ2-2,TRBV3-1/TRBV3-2,CASSQGVAVIGELFF,TGTGCCAGCAGCCAAGGGGTGGCGGTTATCGGGGAGCTGTTTTTT
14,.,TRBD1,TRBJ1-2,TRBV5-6,CASSLGTGANGYTF,TGTGCCAGCAGCTTGGGTACAGGGGCAAATGGCTACACCTTC
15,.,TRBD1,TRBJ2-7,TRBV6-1,CASPPMGQGVHEQYF,TGTGCCAGCCCCCCCATGGGACAGGGTGTCCACGAGCAGTACTTC
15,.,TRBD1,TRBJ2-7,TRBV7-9,CASSPQGQVPYEQYF,TGTGCCAGCAGCCCTCAAGGACAGGTTCCCTACGAGCAGTACTTC
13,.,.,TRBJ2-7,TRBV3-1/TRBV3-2,CASSPDSFHEQYF,TGTGCCAGCAGCCCCGACAGTTTCCACGAGCAGTACTTC
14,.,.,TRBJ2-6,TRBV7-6,CASSLVSGANVLTF,TGTGCCAGCAGCTTAGTATCTGGGGCCAACGTCCTGACTTTC
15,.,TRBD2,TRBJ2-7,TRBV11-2,CASSLEALAGYEQYF,TGTGCCAGCAGCTTAGAAGCGCTAGCGGGGTACGAGCAGTACTTC
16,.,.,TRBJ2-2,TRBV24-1,CATSDLPAGETGELFF,TGTGCCACCAGTGATTTGCCGGCAGGGGAGACCGGGGAGCTGTTTTTT
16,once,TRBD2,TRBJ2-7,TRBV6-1,CASSEATGGGYYEQYF,TGTGCCAGCAGTGAAGCCACGGGAGGGGGATACTACGAGCAGTACTTC
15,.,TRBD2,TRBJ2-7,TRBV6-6,CASSSSSGSPYEQYF,TGTGCCAGCAGTTCCTCGAGCGGGAGCCCCTACGAGCAGTACTTC
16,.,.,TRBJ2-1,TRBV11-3,CASSLVAGSGRNEQFF,TGTGCCAGCAGCTTAGTGGCCGGGAGTGGTCGCAATGAGCAGTTCTTC
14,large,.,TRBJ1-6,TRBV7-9,CASSFLGPNSPLHF,TGTGCCAGCAGCTTTTTGGGACCTAATTCACCCCTCCACTTT
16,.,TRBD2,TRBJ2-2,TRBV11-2,CASSLGVAGHTGELFF,TGTGCCAGCAGCTTAGGGGTAGCGGGACACACCGGGGAGCTGTTTTTT
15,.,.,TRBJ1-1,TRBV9,CASSLLGGREAEAFF,TGTGCCAGCAGCCTCCTGGGAGGGAGGGAAGCTGAAGCTTTCTTT
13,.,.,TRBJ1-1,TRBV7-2,CASSLAVRTEAFF,TGTGCCAGCAGCTTAGCGGTAAGGACTGAAGCTTTCTTT
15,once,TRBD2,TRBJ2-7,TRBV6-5,CASRVAGGNQYEQYF,TGTGCCAGCAGAGTAGCGGGGGGAAATCAATACGAGCAGTACTTC
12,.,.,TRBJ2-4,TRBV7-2,CASSSLRTVQYF,TGTGCCAGCAGCTCCCTACGTACTGTACAGTACTTC
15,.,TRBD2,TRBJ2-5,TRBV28,CASSLPGRGGETQYF,TGTGCCAGCAGTTTACCAGGACGGGGGGGAGAGACCCAGTACTTC
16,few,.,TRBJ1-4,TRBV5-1,CASSLSPVATNEKLFF,TGCGCCAGCAGCTTATCCCCCGTCGCAACTAATGAAAAACTGTTTTTT
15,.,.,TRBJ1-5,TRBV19,CASSIFGGDNQPQHF,TGTGCCAGTAGTATATTTGGGGGGGACAATCAGCCCCAGCATTTT
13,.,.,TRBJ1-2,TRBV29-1,CSVQKGANYGYTF,TGCAGCGTCCAAAAGGGGGCTAACTATGGCTACACCTTC
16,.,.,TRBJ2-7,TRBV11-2,CASSLAGTQVSYEQYF,TGTGCCAGCAGCTTGGCCGGGACCCAGGTCTCCTACGAGCAGTACTTC
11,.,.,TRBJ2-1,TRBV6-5,CAIRLSNEQFF,TGTGCCATCCGACTCTCAAATGAGCAGTTCTTC
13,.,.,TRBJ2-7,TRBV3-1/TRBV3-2,CASIDSGSYEQYF,TGTGCCAGCATCGACTCAGGCTCCTACGAGCAGTACTTC
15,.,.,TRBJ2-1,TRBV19,CASSIEPGARNEQFF,TGTGCCAGTAGTATAGAGCCGGGGGCGCGCAATGAGCAGTTCTTC
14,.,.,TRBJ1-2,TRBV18,CASSPNFDHYGYTF,TGTGCCAGCTCACCTAATTTCGATCACTATGGCTACACCTTC
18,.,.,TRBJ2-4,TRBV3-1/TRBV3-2,CASSRNARLTLAKNIQYF,TGTGCCAGCAGCCGAAACGCCAGGTTGACATTAGCCAAAAACATTCAGTACTTC
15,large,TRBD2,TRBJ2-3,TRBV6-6,CAIRIAGAGTDTQYF,TGTGCCATCCGAATAGCGGGGGCCGGCACAGATACGCAGTATTTT
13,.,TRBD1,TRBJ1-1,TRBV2,CASSTQGGTEAFF,TGTGCCAGCAGTACACAGGGGGGGACTGAAGCTTTCTTT
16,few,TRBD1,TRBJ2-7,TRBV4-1,CASSQGRGTGVEEQYF,TGCGCCAGCAGCCAAGGGAGAGGGACAGGGGTGGAGGAGCAGTACTTC
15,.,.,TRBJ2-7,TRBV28,CASSTNGLSAYEQYF,TGTGCCAGCAGTACAAATGGACTCTCCGCCTACGAGCAGTACTTC
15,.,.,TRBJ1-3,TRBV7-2,CASSPPFAGRNTIYF,TGTGCCAGCAGCCCGCCCTTTGCAGGCAGAAACACCATATATTTT
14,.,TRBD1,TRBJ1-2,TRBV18,CASSPGQDFYGYTF,TGTGCCAGCTCACCCGGACAGGACTTCTATGGCTACACCTTC
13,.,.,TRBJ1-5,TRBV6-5,CASSYDNNQPQHF,TGTGCCAGCAGTTACGACAACAATCAGCCCCAGCATTTT
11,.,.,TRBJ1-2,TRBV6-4,CASRDLSGYTF,TGTGCCAGCAGGGACTTGAGTGGCTACACCTTC
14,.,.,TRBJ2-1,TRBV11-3,CASSLGGSYNEQFF,TGTGCCAGCAGCTTGGGGGGCTCCTACAATGAGCAGTTCTTC
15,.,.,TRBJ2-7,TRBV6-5,CASSYSAAPSYEQYF,TGTGCCAGCAGTTACTCGGCCGCTCCTTCCTACGAGCAGTACTTC